Described below is a single T cell receptor beta chain sequence and its context. Its antigen is undetermined. The sample originates from a study of cytomegalovirus exposure and HLA in healthy donors. Study observations and caveats: In vitro, three CMV-associated chains proved specific for CMV antigens. An Asian-associated ancestry cluster reportedly showed fewer N-insertions than the roughly 670-donor mean in a later analysis.

A multiplex PCR was run with 60 Vbeta primers and 13 Jbeta primers. TCRdb keeps only in-frame clones here, not all; method: immunoSEQ multiplex PCR. The sample lists about 65,000 clones; 78% were seen once. This CDR3 is built from 15 residues. V dropped 3 bases and J dropped 8; count of bases not matched to a gene: 8. Germline assignment: CDR1 SNHLY and CDR2 FYNNEI. The receptor was derived from a girl aged 10 to 17 in good health and CMV-seropositive. The sample comprised PBMCs. The chain joins TRBV2 to TRBJ2-1; 9 bases map to TRBD2. In DNA form, the CDR3 reads TGTGCCAGCAGTGAGGGTCAGCGGGGGGTGGATGAGCAGTTCTTC. Amino acid sequence: CASSEGQRGVDEQFF.